These 22 T cell receptor beta chains share one sample of origin, sequenced in a study of PD-1 blockade in mismatch repair-deficient tumors. Here immunoSEQ multiplex PCR was the method, and the copy in TCRdb shows in-frame clones only, minus some. This sample has about 130,000 clones, with 85% to 90% found just once. The sequencing used peripheral blood, collected approximately 73 weeks after starting pembrolizumab. Receptors originate from an adult with mismatch repair-deficient cancer.

The genes are TRBV11-3 and TRBJ2-2; D may be TRBD2 (5 bases). V dropped 1 base and J dropped 5 bases, with 11 bases sitting between them. The germline V gene has CDR1 SGHNT and CDR2 YENEEA. CDR3 length equals 15 residues. CDR3 sequence (DNA): TGTGCCAGCAGCTTAGTGGCTAGCCTGACCGGGGAGCTGTTTTTT. Encoded protein: CASSLVASLTGELFF.

The count of this clone is one. The chain recombines TRBV7-9 with TRBJ2-1; the D gene is possibly TRBD1 (5 bases). This CDR3 contains 14 residues. The V gene's germline CDR1 is SEHNR and CDR2 FQNEAQ (reference sequence). Trimming took 10 bases from V and 3 from J, leaving 16 bases between them. The CDR3: CATVQGSFYNEQFF. The DNA of the CDR3 is TGTGCCACAGTCCAGGGATCTTTCTACAATGAGCAGTTCTTC. Based on the CDR3 plus reference TRBV7-9 and TRBJ2-1, the full variable domain is DTGVSQNPRHKITKRGQNVTFRCDPISEHNRLYWYRQTLGQGPEFLTYFQNEAQLEKSRLLSDRFSAERPKGSFSTLEIQRTEQGDSAMYLCATVQGSFYNEQFFGPGTRLTVL.

The V and J genes are TRBV10-2 and TRBJ2-3; D remains unclear. Germline loops: CDR1 WSHSY, CDR2 SAAADI. The CDR3 is 14 amino acids. V lost 4 bases to trimming and J lost 2 bases, with 10 bases between them. The CDR3 loop is CASSGVGLTDTQYF. DNA for the CDR3: TGCGCCAGCAGTGGGGTGGGCCTCACAGATACGCAGTATTTT.

The chain is built from TRBV27 and TRBJ1-1; D remains ambiguous. The CDR3 is 13 amino acids. V shed 6 bases and J shed 0 bases, with 8 bases lying between them. Germline V gene data show CDR1 as MNHEY and CDR2 as SMNVEV (reference sequence). The chain's CDR3 is CASSRGLNTEAFF. In DNA, the CDR3 is TGTGCCAGCAGCCGGGGATTGAACACTGAAGCTTTCTTT.

The V call is TRBV7-9, the J call TRBJ2-7; no reliable D call. The CDR3 spans 15 residues. Germline CDR1 and CDR2: SEHNR and FQNEAQ (reference sequence). The V gene lost 2 bases and the J gene lost 5 bases, with 16 bases spanning the gap. CDR3 loop: CASSLSSASTDEQYF. As DNA, the CDR3 is TGTGCCAGCAGCTTAAGTTCCGCCAGCACAGACGAGCAGTACTTC.

The chain uses TRBV13 and TRBJ1-2; tentative D call: TRBD1 (5 bases). The ends were cut back, 2 bases at V and 6 bases at J, with 19 bases in the middle. CDR3 length: 16 amino acids. Germline V gene lookup returns CDR1 PRHDT and CDR2 FYEKMQ (reference sequence). The CDR3 nucleotides read TGTGCCAGCAGCTTATCAGCCTCGGGACGTCGTGATGGCTACACCTTC. Its translation: CASSLSASGRRDGYTF.

This chain links TRBV4-2 with TRBJ2-4; 9 bases are a match to TRBD1. Germline V gives CDR1 LGHNA, CDR2 YNFKEQ. The J segment lost 3 bases and the V segment lost 4 bases, leaving 10 bases of the junction unmatched. The CDR3 consists of 17 residues. The DNA of the CDR3 is TGTGCCAGCAGCCCTCTCGGAGGGACAGGGCTCAAAAACATTCAGTACTTC. As protein: CASSPLGGTGLKNIQYF.

The CDR3 DNA reads TGTGCCAGCAGTCCCGGACTAGCGGGAGTTAATGAGCAGTTCTTC. Translated: CASSPGLAGVNEQFF. The chain employs TRBV27 and TRBJ2-1; 13 bases match TRBD2. CDR3 length: 15 amino acids. Looked up from germline, CDR1 is MNHEY and CDR2 is SMNVEV (reference sequence). V shed 5 bases and J 7 bases; nucleotides not matched to a gene: 5.

The DNA for the CDR3 is TGTGCCAGCAGCCCGCCCCGGCAGGGTAGACCCTACGAGCAGTACTTC. This gives the protein CASSPPRQGRPYEQYF. The chain couples TRBV11-2 to TRBJ2-7; the D gene is possibly TRBD1 (5 bases). Germline CDR1 reads SGHAT; CDR2 reads FQNNGV. The CDR3 is 16 residues long. Trimming took off 5 bases at V and 2 bases at J, with 19 bases between the two ends.

The rearrangement joins TRBV7-9 to TRBJ1-1; possible D gene TRBD1, 6 bases. This CDR3 has 13 amino acids. Trimming removed 1 base at V and 6 bases at J, with 9 bases between. Per germline, CDR1 SEHNR and CDR2 FQNEAQ (reference sequence). The CDR3: CASSLGGAAEAFF. CDR3 nucleotides: TGTGCCAGCAGCTTAGGGGGGGCAGCTGAAGCTTTCTTT.

The J gene is TRBJ2-7, the V gene TRBV5-8; a possible D gene is TRBD1 (6 bases). The CDR3 totals 15 residues. Germline CDR1 and CDR2: SGHTS and YDEGEE. V was pared by 4 bases and J by 5 bases, with 19 bases between. The CDR3, as DNA: TGTGCCAGCAGCCTAATGTCGGGACACAGCGACGAGCAGTACTTC. This sequence encodes CASSLMSGHSDEQYF.

The chain links TRBV2 to TRBJ2-5, with 7 bases aligning to TRBD2. The CDR3 extends over 15 amino acids. Germline-derived CDR1 and CDR2 are SNHLY and FYNNEI. The V and J ends lost 6 bases and 1 base, in that order; junction bases with no gene match: 8. In DNA form, the CDR3 reads TGTGCCAGCAGGACGGCGAGCGGGGCCCAAGAGACCCAGTACTTC. It translates to CASRTASGAQETQYF.

The chain employs TRBV4-1 and TRBJ1-2; 8 nucleotides line up with TRBD1. The CDR3 totals 16 residues. The trim removed 1 base at V and 5 bases at J, leaving 9 bases unmatched. Germline CDR1 MGHRA, CDR2 YSYEKL. CDR3 in amino acids: CASSQGPLDRGYGYTF. The DNA of the CDR3 is TGCGCCAGCAGCCAAGGTCCCCTCGACAGGGGATATGGCTACACCTTC.

This clone was seen once. The gene calls are TRBV6-5 and TRBJ2-7; D may be TRBD1 (6 bases). CDR1 MNHEY and CDR2 SVGAGI come from the germline V gene. The CDR3 has 14 amino acids. V lost 0 bases, J lost 4 bases, and 10 bases lay in between. CDR3 nucleotide sequence: TGTGCCAGCAGTTACTCGGCCAGGGGATACGAGCAGTACTTC. As protein: CASSYSARGYEQYF.

V is TRBV28 and J is TRBJ2-7; tentatively, D is TRBD2 (5 bases). Germline CDR1 and CDR2: MDHEN and SYDVKM. CDR3 length: 14 residues. Trimming took off 0 bases at V and 1 base at J, with 7 bases between the two ends. The CDR3 is CASSLWSGSYEQYF. Here the CDR3 DNA reads TGTGCCAGCAGTTTATGGTCGGGATCCTACGAGCAGTACTTC. The full variable domain, its missing parts supplied by reference TRBV28 and TRBJ2-7, is DVKVTQSSRYLVKRTGEKVFLECVQDMDHENMFWYRQDPGLGLRLIYFSYDVKMKEKGDIPEGYSVSREKKERFSLILESASTNQTSMYLCASSLWSGSYEQYFGPGTRLTVT.

The chain links TRBV6-5 to TRBJ2-7, with D maybe TRBD2 (6 bases). The V gene lost 0 bases and the J gene lost 4 bases, with 13 bases spanning the gap. This CDR3 has 15 residues. Germline assignment: CDR1 MNHEY and CDR2 SVGAGI. CDR3: CASSYSEGTGYEQYF. The CDR3 nucleotides are TGTGCCAGCAGTTACTCGGAGGGTACGGGATACGAGCAGTACTTC.

The chain is built from TRBV5-6 and TRBJ2-1, with D tentatively TRBD2 (5 bases). Germline V gene lookup returns CDR1 SGHDT and CDR2 YYEEEE. The CDR3 loop spans 15 amino acids. The ends were cut back, 4 bases at V and 0 bases at J, with 11 bases in the middle. CDR3 residues: CASSRPTNSYNEQFF. DNA for the CDR3: TGTGCCAGCAGCCGACCGACTAACTCCTACAATGAGCAGTTCTTC.

The chain recombines TRBV7-4 with TRBJ2-7; D is possibly TRBD1 or TRBD2 (5 bases each). Germline V lookup: CDR1 SGHVT, CDR2 SQSDAQ. V was pared by 5 bases and J by 2 bases, with 13 bases between. This CDR3 spans 14 amino acids. The CDR3 here is CASSKRDGTYEQYF. The CDR3 DNA reads as TGTGCCAGCAGCAAACGGGACGGGACCTACGAGCAGTACTTC.

V usage is TRBV9 and J usage is TRBJ1-5; D is uncertain. CDR1 SGDLS and CDR2 YYNGEE come from the germline V gene. This CDR3 comprises 13 residues. The V end was cut by 1 base, the J end by 5 bases, with 7 bases between. The CDR3, as DNA: TGTGCCAGCAGCGTAAGCACCGATCAGCCCCAGCATTTT. It encodes CASSVSTDQPQHF.

V is TRBV7-9 and J is TRBJ2-2, with a possible D match to TRBD2 (6 bases). The V gene's germline CDR1 is SEHNR and CDR2 FQNEAQ (reference sequence). This CDR3 comprises 13 residues. Trimming took 11 bases from V and 4 from J, leaving 14 bases between them. As DNA, the CDR3 is TGTGCCCCCAGGAGGGTTACCACCGGGGAGCTGTTTTTT. This translates into CAPRRVTTGELFF.

The V call is TRBV9, the J call TRBJ2-3, with 7 bases that match TRBD2. The CDR3 runs to 15 residues. Germline CDR1 is SGDLS and CDR2 is YYNGEE. The V segment lost 3 bases and the J segment 4 bases; nucleotides outside the gene matches: 8. The CDR3 reads CASSARGLEADTQYF. CDR3 coding DNA: TGTGCCAGCAGCGCAAGAGGACTAGAGGCAGATACGCAGTATTTT.

This clone showed up just a few times. The chain links TRBV29-1 to TRBJ2-7; the D gene is possibly TRBD1 (6 bases). The germline V and J ends were trimmed by 6 bases and 7 bases, with 16 bases remaining between them. The CDR3 spans 12 residues. Germline V gene data show CDR1 as SQVTM and CDR2 as ANQGSEA. The CDR3 DNA reads as TGCAGCGTGTACACAGGGCGAGGAGAGCAGTACTTC. It translates to CSVYTGRGEQYF.